These 8 T cell receptor beta chains came from one sample sequenced in a study of blood T cells in healthy people across ages. PCR was performed a second time for about 7 to 11 cycles using a sample-barcoded 5' primer and a J-beta primer mix. A single record per CDR3 protein comes from TCRdb applying MiXCR to the 5' RACE reads. The table lists 1.5 million to 2 million distinct CDR3 sequences, roughly two fifths of them singletons. The specimen sequenced was blood. The receptors stem from a human donor in good health.

The chain has TRBV5-6 and TRBJ2-7, with TRBD1 as a possible D gene (6 bases). The CDR3 has 14 residues. Trimming removed 4 bases from V and 3 bases from J, with 14 bases in between. The germline V gene has CDR1 SGHDT and CDR2 YYEEEE. In nucleotides, the CDR3 is TGTGCCAGCAGCGAGACAGGTTCGGTCTACGAGCAGTACTTC. Protein: CASSETGSVYEQYF.

This clonotype came up a few times. V gene TRBV7-9 combines with J gene TRBJ2-7; the match to TRBD1 covers 7 bases. CDR1 is SEHNR, CDR2 FQNEAQ, per germline (reference sequence). The CDR3 length is 14 residues. V was pared by 5 bases and J by 5 bases, with 9 bases of the junction left unmatched. As DNA, the CDR3 is TGTGCCAGCAGCGAGGACAGGTCGGGAAACGAGCAGTACTTC. Encoded protein: CASSEDRSGNEQYF.

The chain carries TRBV12-3 or TRBV12-4 and TRBJ2-1, with D possibly TRBD2 on 5 matching bases. This CDR3 contains 14 residues. V gave up 2 bases and J gave up 10 bases, with 15 bases separating them. CDR3 sequence (DNA): TGTGCCAGCAGTTTAACTACCGCTTTAGCGGAGCAGTTCTTC. The encoded protein is CASSLTTALAEQFF.

The rearrangement joins TRBV7-3 to TRBJ2-3, with D perhaps TRBD2 (7 bases). Trimming stripped 7 bases from V and 4 bases from J, with 18 bases between. CDR3 length: 15 residues. CDR1 is SGHTA, CDR2 FQGTGA, per germline. The CDR3 coding sequence is TGTGCCAGCACCCTACGTGGGGGGGCCGCAGATACGCAGTATTTT. Its protein is CASTLRGGAADTQYF.

This clonotype was seen only a few times. The rearrangement links TRBV10-3 to TRBJ1-6; TRBD1 matches at 8 bases. This CDR3 is built from 15 residues. V lost 6 bases to trimming and J lost 7 bases; unmatched junction nucleotides: 8. Germline V gives CDR1 ENHRY, CDR2 SYGVKD. CDR3: CAISRTGPENSPLHF. CDR3 DNA: TGTGCCATCAGCAGGACAGGGCCTGAGAATTCACCCCTCCACTTT.

A few counts support this clonotype. The V gene is TRBV12-5, the J gene TRBJ2-5; D not certain. Germline values: CDR1 LGHNT, CDR2 FRNRAP. V was cut by 3 bases and J by 5 bases, with 7 bases left in between. This CDR3 comprises 12 residues. CDR3 sequence (DNA): TGTGCTAGTGGTTTTCAAGAGGAGACCCAGTACTTC. As protein: CASGFQEETQYF.

In this sample, this clonotype turned up once. V usage is TRBV20-1 and J usage is TRBJ2-5, with D perhaps TRBD1 (5 bases). The DNA end is a closer match to TRBJ2-7, so the J assignment may be wrong. The CDR3 has 12 amino acids. The V gene's germline CDR1 is DFQATT and CDR2 SNEGSKA (reference sequence). The CDR3 DNA sequence: TGCAGTGCTAGAGCGCAGGGCGGCGAGCAGTACTTC. Translation: CSARAQGGEQYF.

This chain connects TRBV28 to TRBJ2-6; a possible D gene is TRBD1 (6 bases). The germline gives CDR1 MDHEN, CDR2 SYDVKM. The CDR3 is 17 amino acids. V gave up 5 bases and J gave up 4 bases, with 18 bases separating them. CDR3: CASSPRWGQSGANVLTF. CDR3 nucleotide sequence: TGTGCCAGCAGTCCACGATGGGGACAATCCGGGGCCAACGTCCTGACTTTC.